The 7 T cell receptor beta chains below come from one sample, sequenced in a study of T cell repertoires in cytomegalovirus infection. Each CDR3 protein gets one entry after TCRdb re-called the reads with MiXCR. The table includes about 210,000 distinct CDR3 sequences, 5% to 8.5% detected once. Sequencing was performed on PBMCs. Every receptor here comes from a human donor in good health (CMV status not recorded). Some clones in this sample may be carry-over from other donors' samples.

In its sample, this clonotype was seen many times. The chain carries TRBV12-3 or TRBV12-4 and TRBJ1-5; D is ambiguous. Trimming cost V 1 base and J 6 bases, with 10 bases left between them. This CDR3 contains 14 residues. The CDR3 sequence is CASSLVVVSQPQHF. CDR3 DNA: TGTGCCAGCAGTTTAGTTGTAGTTAGTCAGCCCCAGCATTTT.

The CDR3 is CASSLPGTDTMNTEAFF. The CDR3 region has the DNA TGCGCCAGCAGTCTCCCCGGGACGGACACAATGAACACTGAAGCTTTCTTT. V gene TRBV23-1 combines with J gene TRBJ1-1, with D perhaps matching TRBD1 (5 bases). TRBV23-1 is annotated as an ORF whose role is uncertain. Between the trimmed V and J ends, which lost 4 bases and 0 bases, there was a span of 18 bases. The CDR3 consists of 17 residues.

This clonotype has at least ten counts. This chain uses TRBV27 with TRBJ2-3; D is uncertain. Germline loops: CDR1 MNHEY, CDR2 SMNVEV (reference sequence). The CDR3 sequence is 13 residues long. V dropped 6 bases and J dropped 5 bases, with 12 bases sitting between them. The CDR3 loop is CASSTYWGDTQYF. In DNA, the CDR3 is TGTGCCAGCAGCACCTACTGGGGAGATACGCAGTATTTT.

This clonotype was detected many times. This chain uses TRBV5-5 with TRBJ1-1; unclear D gene. Germline CDR1 reads SGHKS; CDR2 reads YYEKEE (reference sequence). This CDR3 contains 14 residues. V was clipped by 2 bases and J by 4 bases, with 12 bases between them. CDR3 bases: TGTGCCAGCAGCTTAGAAAGGGTGGGCACTGAAGCTTTCTTT. Residues: CASSLERVGTEAFF. Full variable domain (rest looked up from reference TRBV5-5 and TRBJ1-1): DAGVTQSPTHLIKTRGQQVTLRCSPISGHKSVSWYQQVLGQGPQFIFQYYEKEERGRGNFPDRFSARQFPNYSSELNVNALLLGDSALYLCASSLERVGTEAFFGQGTRLTVV.

This clonotype was observed many times. V is TRBV20-1 and J is TRBJ1-4; TRBD1 matches at 8 bases. The J segment lost 7 bases and the V segment lost 5 bases, leaving 6 bases of the junction unmatched. Germline values: CDR1 DFQATT, CDR2 SNEGSKA (reference sequence). The CDR3 totals 13 residues. The CDR3, as DNA: TGCAGTGCTCACAGGGGGTCCGGTGAAAAACTGTTTTTT. Encoded protein: CSAHRGSGEKLFF.

This clonotype was seen more than once but under ten times. The chain uses TRBV4-3 and TRBJ2-1; TRBD2 aligns across 8 bases. The CDR3 loop spans 15 amino acids. V gave up 4 bases and J gave up 7 bases; unmatched junction bases: 9. From germline, CDR1 is LGHNA and CDR2 YSLEER. In DNA form, the CDR3 reads TGCGCCAGCAGCCCCCCTGGCGGGGGGCGGAATGAGCAGTTCTTC. It encodes CASSPPGGGRNEQFF.

The sample holds many counts of this clonotype. V and J are TRBV12-3 or TRBV12-4 and TRBJ2-3; 14 bases agree with TRBD2. V gave up 1 base and J gave up 6 bases; unmatched junction bases: 3. CDR3 length: 16 amino acids. The CDR3, as DNA: TGTGCCAGCAGTTTAGGACTAGCGGGGGGGGGTGATACGCAGTATTTT. This gives the protein CASSLGLAGGGDTQYF.